This TCR beta chain was found in a study of cytomegalovirus exposure and HLA in healthy donors. The table lists this clone with a few counts. The PCR made use of 60 Vbeta and 13 Jbeta primers. Generated by immunoSEQ multiplex PCR, the TCRdb table keeps only in-frame clones and is missing some. The sample comprises tens of thousands of clones, 84% of which are singletons, and 15% to 20% rests with the top ten. The TCR comes from a man between 65 and 79 years old in good health and CMV-seropositive. The specimen sequenced was PBMCs.

The CDR3 region is CASSLSYRGNSPLHF. The CDR3 DNA is TGTGCCAGCAGCTTATCCTACAGGGGGAATTCACCCCTCCACTTT. The chain uses TRBV7-3 and TRBJ1-6, with 8 bases aligning to TRBD1. This CDR3 is built from 15 residues. From germline, CDR1 is SGHTA and CDR2 FQGTGA. With 2 bases clipped from V and 7 bases from J, the junction kept 4 bases outside the gene matches.